The 26 T cell receptor beta chains presented below share a single source sample, sequenced in a study of blood T cell repertoires in COVID-19. Libraries were prepared by immunoSEQ multiplex PCR; TCRdb keeps only in-frame clonotypes and omits some of them. Of about 220,000 clones detected, 80% to 85% appear once; the ten largest clones hold 2% to 2.5%. Sequenced: peripheral blood. The receptors derive from a woman aged 60-75 years with acute or convalescent COVID-19.

The chain has TRBV27 and TRBJ2-3; 11 nucleotides line up with TRBD2. The junction had 11 bases not matched to a gene; V was cut back by 4 bases and J by 5 bases. In germline, CDR1 is MNHEY, CDR2 SMNVEV (reference sequence). The CDR3 spans 17 residues. CDR3 region: CASSSIRLAGHGDTQYF. The CDR3 DNA reads TGTGCCAGCAGTTCAATCCGACTAGCGGGGCACGGAGATACGCAGTATTTT.

The rearrangement links TRBV2 to TRBJ2-7; D perhaps matches TRBD1 (5 bases). Germline loops: CDR1 SNHLY, CDR2 FYNNEI. V gave up 4 bases and J gave up 12 bases, with 22 bases separating them. The CDR3 has 14 amino acids. The CDR3 sequence: CASSGLGQANQRYF. CDR3 DNA sequence: TGTGCCAGCAGTGGCCTGGGGCAGGCTAATCAAAGGTACTTC.

The chain combines TRBV2 with TRBJ1-5; 9 nucleotides agree with TRBD1. The germline gives CDR1 SNHLY, CDR2 FYNNEI. After removal of 2 bases from V and 7 bases from J, the junction contained 6 bases not matched to a gene. The CDR3 length is 15 residues. The CDR3 sequence: CASSEPTGGSQPQHF. The CDR3 DNA is TGTGCCAGCAGTGAACCGACAGGGGGGAGCCAGCCCCAGCATTTT.

The chain combines TRBV27 with TRBJ2-1; 11 bases match TRBD2. CDR1 is MNHEY, CDR2 SMNVEV, per germline (reference sequence). This CDR3 has 14 amino acids. The V gene end was trimmed by 6 bases and the J gene end by 6 bases; junction bases not matched to a gene: 4. The CDR3 loop is CASRLAGEFNEQFF. The CDR3 nucleotides are TGTGCCAGCAGACTAGCGGGGGAGTTCAATGAGCAGTTCTTC.

The chain carries TRBV2 and TRBJ2-2, with 8 bases that match TRBD1. This CDR3 spans 15 amino acids. Germline V gene lookup returns CDR1 SNHLY and CDR2 FYNNEI. Trimming at V came to 3 bases and at J to 4 bases, leaving 4 bases not matched to a gene. CDR3: CASSELDRVTGELFF. As DNA, the CDR3 is TGTGCCAGCAGTGAGTTGGACAGGGTCACCGGGGAGCTGTTTTTT. The complete variable domain, with remaining parts taken from reference TRBV2 and TRBJ2-2, reads EPEVTQTPSHQVTQMGQEVILRCVPISNHLYFYWYRQILGQKVEFLVSFYNNEISEKSEIFDDQFSVERPDGSNFTLKIRSTKLEDSAMYFCASSELDRVTGELFFGEGSRLTVL.

This clone has only a few counts. The rearrangement links TRBV28 to TRBJ1-1; D gene uncertain. CDR1 MDHEN and CDR2 SYDVKM come from the germline V gene. Deletions cut 3 bases from V and 1 base from J, with 9 bases between. The CDR3 length is 14 residues. In DNA, the CDR3 is TGTGCCAGCAGTTTTTGGCCGGGGAACACTGAAGCTTTCTTT. This translates into CASSFWPGNTEAFF.

Only one count was recorded for this clone. J is TRBJ1-1 and V is TRBV5-4, with 7 bases aligning to TRBD1. Per germline, CDR1 SGHNT and CDR2 YYREEE (reference sequence). The ends lost 0 bases at V and 6 bases at J; junction bases unmatched: 2. This CDR3 has 13 residues. The CDR3, as DNA: TGTGCCAGCAGCTTGGCAGGGGGAGCTGAAGCTTTCTTT. It is translated as CASSLAGGAEAFF.

The V call is TRBV12-3 or TRBV12-4, the J call TRBJ2-7; a weak D match, TRBD2 (5 bases). This CDR3 comprises 13 residues. V dropped 5 bases and J dropped 1 base, with 9 bases sitting between them. Here the CDR3 reads CASSPRGSYEQYF. The CDR3 nucleotides read TGTGCCAGCAGTCCCCGGGGTTCCTACGAGCAGTACTTC.

The rearrangement joins TRBV7-6 to TRBJ2-7, with TRBD1 identical over 7 bases. This CDR3 contains 16 residues. Trimming took 5 bases from V and 7 from J; bases not matched to a gene: 17. Per the germline V gene, CDR1 is SGHVS and CDR2 is FNYEAQ. The CDR3 nucleotides read TGTGCCAGCAGCCTCCTGGTCGGGCAGGGGGATAGGGAGCAGTACTTC. Translated: CASSLLVGQGDREQYF.

The chain carries TRBV7-8 and TRBJ1-1; 7 nucleotides agree with TRBD1. V lost 4 bases, J lost 4 bases, and 18 bases stayed unmatched. The germline CDR1 and CDR2 sequences are SGHVS and FQNEAQ. CDR3 size: 18 residues. CDR3 coding DNA: TGTGCCAGCAGCTCAAAACCACCGGGACAGACCTTGAGCACTGAAGCTTTCTTT. Amino acid sequence: CASSSKPPGQTLSTEAFF.

The chain combines TRBV5-1 with TRBJ2-1; TRBD2 agrees at 15 bases. CDR1 and CDR2 from the germline V gene are SGHRS and YFSETQ. V shed 3 bases and J 1 base; nucleotides not matched to a gene: 8. This CDR3 comprises 19 residues. The CDR3 bases are TGCGCCAGCAGCTCGGTGGGGACTAGCGGGGGGTCTTCCTACAATGAGCAGTTCTTC. Translating gives CASSSVGTSGGSSYNEQFF.

As for this clone: This specimen includes other DNA sequences encoding the same CDR3. The V gene is TRBV11-2, the J gene TRBJ2-3; 8 bases line up with TRBD2. CDR1 SGHAT and CDR2 FQNNGV come from the germline V gene. CDR3 size: 17 residues. V was pared by 5 bases and J by 2 bases, with 12 bases of the junction left unmatched. CDR3 bases: TGTGCCAGCAGCCCAGACCCGGGGGGGGCAGACACAGATACGCAGTATTTT. It is translated as CASSPDPGGADTDTQYF.

The count of this clone is one. The chain recombines TRBV14 with TRBJ2-1, with a possible D match to TRBD2 (7 bases). The CDR3 consists of 14 residues. The V gene lost 4 bases and the J gene lost 10 bases, with 17 bases spanning the gap. From germline, CDR1 is SGHDN and CDR2 FVKESK. As DNA, the CDR3 is TGTGCCAGCAGCCTCCGAGGGGGAGGGGCGGAGCAGTTCTTC. Protein: CASSLRGGGAEQFF.

V gene TRBV19 combines with J gene TRBJ1-6; D gene unclear. The CDR3 is made up of 15 amino acids. The germline gives CDR1 LNHDA, CDR2 SQIVND (reference sequence). V was pared by 1 base and J by 4 bases, with 8 bases between. DNA for the CDR3: TGTGCCAGTAGTATAGGGGCCCAGTATAATTCACCCCTCCACTTT. Residues: CASSIGAQYNSPLHF. Using reference TRBV19 and TRBJ1-6 for the parts outside the CDR3, the full variable domain is DGGITQSPKYLFRKEGQNVTLSCEQNLNHDAMYWYRQDPGQGLRLIYYSQIVNDFQKGDIAEGYSVSREKKESFPLTVTSAQKNPTAFYLCASSIGAQYNSPLHFGNGTRLTVT.

The chain carries TRBV4-2 and TRBJ2-7; possible D gene TRBD2, 6 bases. The germline V gene has CDR1 LGHNA and CDR2 YNFKEQ. The CDR3 covers 16 residues. V dropped 3 bases and J dropped 0 bases, with 15 bases sitting between them. CDR3 region: CASSHLGGGNSYEQYF. The DNA for the CDR3 is TGTGCCAGCAGCCACCTGGGTGGGGGGAACTCCTACGAGCAGTACTTC.

The chain carries TRBV12-3 or TRBV12-4 and TRBJ1-1; the match to TRBD1 covers 9 bases. V dropped 6 bases and J dropped 11; count of bases not matched to a gene: 10. This CDR3 comprises 13 residues. Written as DNA, the CDR3 is TGTGCCAGCAGACCGGACAGGGGAGGGACGGCTTTCTTT. It encodes CASRPDRGGTAFF.

This clone occurred once. The chain combines TRBV7-3 with TRBJ2-1, with a tentative D call TRBD1 (6 bases). There are 15 residues in the CDR3. From germline, CDR1 is SGHTA and CDR2 FQGTGA. V was pared by 5 bases and J by 2 bases, with 13 bases between. The CDR3 loop reads CASSPGGTTYNEQFF. In DNA form, the CDR3 reads TGTGCCAGCAGCCCTGGGGGCACCACCTACAATGAGCAGTTCTTC.

J is TRBJ2-3 and V is TRBV9, with D possibly TRBD2 on 6 matching bases. Trimming left V 3 bases short and J 5 bases short, with 16 bases between. CDR1 and CDR2 from the germline V gene are SGDLS and YYNGEE. This CDR3 is built from 15 residues. The CDR3 nucleotides are TGTGCCAGCAGCGAGAACGGGGGAAATTTAGATACGCAGTATTTT. This sequence encodes CASSENGGNLDTQYF.

The chain joins TRBV2 to TRBJ2-7; the match to TRBD1 covers 8 bases. Germline V gene lookup returns CDR1 SNHLY and CDR2 FYNNEI. The CDR3 is 13 residues long. With 6 bases clipped from V and 3 bases from J, the junction kept 4 bases outside the gene matches. The CDR3 nucleotides read TGTGCCAGCAGCCCAACAGGGGGCTACGAGCAGTACTTC. It codes for CASSPTGGYEQYF.

The rearrangement uses TRBV11-3 and TRBJ2-5; TRBD1 matches 11 bases. The length of the CDR3 is 16 residues. From germline, CDR1 is SGHNT and CDR2 YENEEA. V lost 5 bases to trimming and J lost 5 bases; unmatched junction nucleotides: 10. Here the CDR3 reads CASSLRTGGELETQYF. In nucleotides, the CDR3 is TGTGCCAGCAGCCTACGGACAGGGGGCGAATTGGAGACCCAGTACTTC.

This rearrangement joins TRBV28 to TRBJ1-2; no firm D call. Per the germline V gene, CDR1 is MDHEN and CDR2 is SYDVKM. The CDR3 runs to 13 residues. Trimming removed 6 bases from V and 1 base from J, with 9 bases in between. The CDR3 coding sequence is TGTGCCAGCAGCCCCAGGATTAACTATGGCTACACCTTC. Translated, it gives CASSPRINYGYTF.

The chain employs TRBV6-5 and TRBJ1-2, with unresolved D. The CDR3 runs to 11 residues. Germline loops: CDR1 MNHEY, CDR2 SVGAGI. Trimming removed 10 bases at V and 4 bases at J, with 10 bases between. The CDR3 DNA reads as TGTGCCATCTCAGGTTCCTATGGCTACACCTTC. This encodes CAISGSYGYTF.

The rearrangement uses TRBV9 and TRBJ2-2; TRBD1 aligns across 7 bases. This CDR3 spans 16 amino acids. CDR1 SGDLS and CDR2 YYNGEE come from the germline V gene. V was pared by 4 bases and J by 5 bases, with 11 bases of the junction left unmatched. The CDR3 DNA is TGTGCCAGCAGCCCCCGTCCGACAGGGAGTACCGGGGAGCTGTTTTTT. Its protein product is CASSPRPTGSTGELFF.

The J gene is TRBJ2-3, the V gene TRBV7-3; 7 nucleotides match TRBD1. Germline lookup yields CDR1 SGHTA and CDR2 FQGTGA. This CDR3 comprises 13 residues. After removal of 5 bases from V and 4 bases from J, the junction contained 3 bases not matched to a gene. CDR3 in DNA: TGTGCCAGCAGCCGACAGGGATCAGATACGCAGTATTTT. Amino acids: CASSRQGSDTQYF. The complete variable domain, with remaining parts taken from reference TRBV7-3 and TRBJ2-3, reads GAGVSQTPSNKVTEKGKYVELRCDPISGHTALYWYRQSLGQGPEFLIYFQGTGAADDSGLPNDRFFAVRPEGSVSTLKIQRTERGDSAVYLCASSRQGSDTQYFGPGTRLTVL.

The gene calls are TRBV5-4 and TRBJ1-2; 9 nucleotides line up with TRBD1. Germline V gene sequence: CDR1 SGHNT, CDR2 YYREEE (reference sequence). This CDR3 spans 15 amino acids. Losses at the gene ends were 3 bases for V and 4 bases for J; bases not matched to a gene: 7. CDR3 sequence: CASSWNRGQGYGYTF. CDR3 in DNA: TGTGCCAGCAGCTGGAACAGGGGGCAGGGCTATGGCTACACCTTC.

The chain links TRBV6-5 to TRBJ1-6, with 7 bases identical to TRBD1. With V trimmed by 4 bases and J by 6 bases, 3 bases remained unmatched. The length of the CDR3 is 14 residues. Germline CDR1 MNHEY, CDR2 SVGAGI. CDR3 protein: CASSWGDSNSPLHF. CDR3 DNA sequence: TGTGCCAGCAGTTGGGGGGACAGTAATTCACCCCTCCACTTT.